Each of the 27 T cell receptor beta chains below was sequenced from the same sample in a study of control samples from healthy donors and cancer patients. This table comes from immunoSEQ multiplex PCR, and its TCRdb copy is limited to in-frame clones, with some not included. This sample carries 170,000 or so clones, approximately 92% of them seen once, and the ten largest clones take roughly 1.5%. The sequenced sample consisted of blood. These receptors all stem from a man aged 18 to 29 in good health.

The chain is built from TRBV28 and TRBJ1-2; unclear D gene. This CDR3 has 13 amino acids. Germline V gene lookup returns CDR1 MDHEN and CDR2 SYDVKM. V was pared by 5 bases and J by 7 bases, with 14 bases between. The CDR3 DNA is TGTGCCAGCAGTCCTCGTTGGACTTTTGGCTACACCTTC. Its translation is CASSPRWTFGYTF.

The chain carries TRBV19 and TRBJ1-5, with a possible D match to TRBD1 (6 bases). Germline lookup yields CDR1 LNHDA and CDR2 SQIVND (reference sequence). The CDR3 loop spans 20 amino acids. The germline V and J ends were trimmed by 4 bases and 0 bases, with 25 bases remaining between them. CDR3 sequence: CASSTPRGVGNQYSNQPQHF. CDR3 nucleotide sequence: TGTGCCAGTAGTACGCCAAGGGGGGTCGGGAATCAATATAGCAATCAGCCCCAGCATTTT. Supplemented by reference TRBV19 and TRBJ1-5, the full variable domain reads DGGITQSPKYLFRKEGQNVTLSCEQNLNHDAMYWYRQDPGQGLRLIYYSQIVNDFQKGDIAEGYSVSREKKESFPLTVTSAQKNPTAFYLCASSTPRGVGNQYSNQPQHFGDGTRLSIL.

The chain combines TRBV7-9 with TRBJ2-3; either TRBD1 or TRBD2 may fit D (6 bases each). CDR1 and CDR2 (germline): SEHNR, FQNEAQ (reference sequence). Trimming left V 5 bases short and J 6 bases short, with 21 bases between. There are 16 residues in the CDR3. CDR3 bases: TGTGCCAGCAGCCCTTACTCGGGGGCCCACAAGGATACGCAGTATTTT. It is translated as CASSPYSGAHKDTQYF.

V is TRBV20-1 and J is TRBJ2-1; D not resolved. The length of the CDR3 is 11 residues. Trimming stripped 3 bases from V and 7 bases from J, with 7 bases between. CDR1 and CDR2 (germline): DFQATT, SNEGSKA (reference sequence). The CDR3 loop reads CSASRANEQFF. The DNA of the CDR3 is TGCAGTGCTAGTCGCGCAAATGAGCAGTTCTTC.

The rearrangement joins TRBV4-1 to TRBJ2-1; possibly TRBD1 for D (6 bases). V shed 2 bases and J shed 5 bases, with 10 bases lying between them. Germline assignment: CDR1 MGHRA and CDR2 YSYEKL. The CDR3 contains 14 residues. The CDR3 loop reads CASSQLYRDNEQFF. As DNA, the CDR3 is TGCGCCAGCAGCCAACTCTACAGGGACAATGAGCAGTTCTTC.

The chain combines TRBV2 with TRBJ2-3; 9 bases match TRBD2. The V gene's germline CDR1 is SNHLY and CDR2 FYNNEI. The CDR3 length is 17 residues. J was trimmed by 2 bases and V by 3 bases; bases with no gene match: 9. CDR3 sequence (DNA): TGTGCCAGCAGTGAGTATCTTACTAGCGGGTACACAGATACGCAGTATTTT. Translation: CASSEYLTSGYTDTQYF.

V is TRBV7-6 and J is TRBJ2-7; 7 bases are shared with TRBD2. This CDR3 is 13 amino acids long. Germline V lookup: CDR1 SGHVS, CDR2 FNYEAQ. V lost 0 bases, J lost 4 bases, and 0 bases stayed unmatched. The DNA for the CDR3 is TGTGCCAGCAGCTTAGCGGGGGGGTACGAGCAGTACTTC. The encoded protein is CASSLAGGYEQYF.

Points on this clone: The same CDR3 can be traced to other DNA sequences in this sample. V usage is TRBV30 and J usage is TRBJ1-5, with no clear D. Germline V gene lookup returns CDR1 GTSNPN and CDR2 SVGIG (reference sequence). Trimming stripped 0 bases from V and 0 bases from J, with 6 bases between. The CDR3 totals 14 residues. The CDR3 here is CAWSVAASNQPQHF. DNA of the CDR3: TGTGCCTGGAGTGTCGCGGCTAGCAATCAGCCCCAGCATTTT.

In DNA, the CDR3 is TGTGCCAGTAGTAGGGAGGGTACCCGCCCCTACACCTTC. This encodes CASSREGTRPYTF. This rearrangement joins TRBV19 to TRBJ1-2; D remains unclear. This CDR3 spans 13 amino acids. Germline V gives CDR1 LNHDA, CDR2 SQIVND (reference sequence). V lost 4 bases, J lost 10 bases, and 16 bases lay in between.

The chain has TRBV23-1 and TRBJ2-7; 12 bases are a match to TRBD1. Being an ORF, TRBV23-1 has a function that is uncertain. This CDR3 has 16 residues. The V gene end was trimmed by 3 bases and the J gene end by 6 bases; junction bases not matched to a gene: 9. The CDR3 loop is CASSHVWGQGAPEQYF. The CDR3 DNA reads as TGCGCCAGCAGTCATGTTTGGGGACAGGGGGCCCCCGAGCAGTACTTC.

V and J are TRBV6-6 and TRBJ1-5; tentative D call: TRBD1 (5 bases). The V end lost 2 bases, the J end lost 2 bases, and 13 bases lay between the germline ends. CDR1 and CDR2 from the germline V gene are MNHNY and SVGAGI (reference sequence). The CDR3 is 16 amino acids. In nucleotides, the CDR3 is TGTGCCAGCAGTTACCCAGTCACAGGACGCAATCAGCCCCAGCATTTT. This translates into CASSYPVTGRNQPQHF.

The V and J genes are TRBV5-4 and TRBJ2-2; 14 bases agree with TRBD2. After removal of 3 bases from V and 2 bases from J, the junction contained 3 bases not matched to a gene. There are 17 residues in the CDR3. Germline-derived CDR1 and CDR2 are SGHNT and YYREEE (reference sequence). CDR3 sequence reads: CASSSGLAGGNTGELFF. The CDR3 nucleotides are TGTGCCAGCAGCTCCGGACTAGCGGGGGGCAACACCGGGGAGCTGTTTTTT.

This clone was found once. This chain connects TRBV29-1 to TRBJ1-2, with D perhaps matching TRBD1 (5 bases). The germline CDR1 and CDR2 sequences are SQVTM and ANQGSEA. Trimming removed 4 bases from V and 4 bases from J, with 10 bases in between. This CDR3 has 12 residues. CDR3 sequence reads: CSVGGDLYGYTF. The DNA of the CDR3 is TGCAGCGTTGGGGGGGATCTCTATGGCTACACCTTC.

CDR3: CASRQIRFSNQPQHF. The CDR3 DNA reads TGTGCCAGCAGACAAATCCGGTTTAGCAATCAGCCCCAGCATTTT. The chain uses TRBV28 and TRBJ1-5; D ambiguous. This CDR3 is 15 amino acids long. CDR1 is MDHEN and CDR2 is SYDVKM in the germline V gene. The ends were cut back, 6 bases at V and 0 bases at J, with 12 bases in the middle. Together with reference TRBV28 and TRBJ1-5, the CDR3 gives the full variable domain: DVKVTQSSRYLVKRTGEKVFLECVQDMDHENMFWYRQDPGLGLRLIYFSYDVKMKEKGDIPEGYSVSREKKERFSLILESASTNQTSMYLCASRQIRFSNQPQHFGDGTRLSIL.

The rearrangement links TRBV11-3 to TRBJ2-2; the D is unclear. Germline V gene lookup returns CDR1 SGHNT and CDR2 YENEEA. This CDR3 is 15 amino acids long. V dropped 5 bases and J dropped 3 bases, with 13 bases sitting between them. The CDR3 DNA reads TGTGCCAGCAGCCCCGGAGTCGTGGACACCGGGGAGCTGTTTTTT. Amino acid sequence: CASSPGVVDTGELFF.

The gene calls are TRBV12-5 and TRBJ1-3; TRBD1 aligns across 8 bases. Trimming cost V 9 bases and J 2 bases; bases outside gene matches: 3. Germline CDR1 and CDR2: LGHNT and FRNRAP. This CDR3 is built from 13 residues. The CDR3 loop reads CASQGAAGNTIYF. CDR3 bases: TGTGCTAGCCAGGGGGCTGCTGGAAACACCATATATTTT.

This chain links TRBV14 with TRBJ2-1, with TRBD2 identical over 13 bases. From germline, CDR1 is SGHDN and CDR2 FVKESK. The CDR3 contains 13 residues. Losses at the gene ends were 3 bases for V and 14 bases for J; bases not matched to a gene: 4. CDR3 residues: CASSHLTSGGEFF. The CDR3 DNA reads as TGTGCCAGCAGCCACCTCACTAGCGGGGGGGAGTTCTTC.

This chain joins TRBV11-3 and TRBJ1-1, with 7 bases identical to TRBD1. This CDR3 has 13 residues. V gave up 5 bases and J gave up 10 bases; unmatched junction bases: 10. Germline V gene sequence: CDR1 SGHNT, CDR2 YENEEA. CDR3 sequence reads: CASSPHTGEGAFF. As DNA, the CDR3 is TGTGCCAGCAGCCCTCATACAGGGGAGGGAGCTTTCTTT.

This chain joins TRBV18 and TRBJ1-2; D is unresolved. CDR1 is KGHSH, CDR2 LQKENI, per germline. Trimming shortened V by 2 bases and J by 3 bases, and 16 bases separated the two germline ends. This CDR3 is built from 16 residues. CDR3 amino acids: CASSPSRASTDYGYTF. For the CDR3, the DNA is TGTGCCAGCTCACCATCTAGGGCCTCTACCGACTATGGCTACACCTTC.

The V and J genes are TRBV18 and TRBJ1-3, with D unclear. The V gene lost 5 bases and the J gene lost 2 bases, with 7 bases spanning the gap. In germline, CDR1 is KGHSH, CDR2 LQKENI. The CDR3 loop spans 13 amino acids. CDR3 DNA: TGTGCCAGCTCATCAACACCTGGAAACACCATATATTTT. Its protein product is CASSSTPGNTIYF.

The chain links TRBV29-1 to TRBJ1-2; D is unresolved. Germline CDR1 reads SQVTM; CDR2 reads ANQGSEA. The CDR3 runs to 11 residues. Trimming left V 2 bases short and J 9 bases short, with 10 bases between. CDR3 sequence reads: CSVEQGFRYTF. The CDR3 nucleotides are TGCAGCGTTGAACAAGGGTTCCGCTACACCTTC.

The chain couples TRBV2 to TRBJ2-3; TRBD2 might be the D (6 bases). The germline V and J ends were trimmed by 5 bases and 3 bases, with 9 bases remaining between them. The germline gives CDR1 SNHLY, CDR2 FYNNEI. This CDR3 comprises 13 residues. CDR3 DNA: TGTGCCAGCAGTAAGGGGAGGACAGATACGCAGTATTTT. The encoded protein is CASSKGRTDTQYF.

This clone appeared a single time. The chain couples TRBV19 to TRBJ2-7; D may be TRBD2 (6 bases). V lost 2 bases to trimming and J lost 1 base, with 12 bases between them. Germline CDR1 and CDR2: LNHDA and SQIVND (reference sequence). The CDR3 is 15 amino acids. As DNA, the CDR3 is TGTGCCAGTAGTATAAAGGGCGGGGAATCCTACGAGCAGTACTTC. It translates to CASSIKGGESYEQYF. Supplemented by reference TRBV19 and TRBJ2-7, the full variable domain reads DGGITQSPKYLFRKEGQNVTLSCEQNLNHDAMYWYRQDPGQGLRLIYYSQIVNDFQKGDIAEGYSVSREKKESFPLTVTSAQKNPTAFYLCASSIKGGESYEQYFGPGTRLTVT.

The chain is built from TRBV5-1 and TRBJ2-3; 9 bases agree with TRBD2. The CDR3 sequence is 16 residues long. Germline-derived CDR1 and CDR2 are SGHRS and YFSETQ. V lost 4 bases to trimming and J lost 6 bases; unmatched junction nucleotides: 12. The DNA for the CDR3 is TGCGCCAGCAGCGGACGGACTCGCGGGGGGGAGGATACGCAGTATTTT. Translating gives CASSGRTRGGEDTQYF.

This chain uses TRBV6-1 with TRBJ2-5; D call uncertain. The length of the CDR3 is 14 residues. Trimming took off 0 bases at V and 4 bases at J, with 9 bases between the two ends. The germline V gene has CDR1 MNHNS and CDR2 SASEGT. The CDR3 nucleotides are TGTGCCAGCAGTGAAGCGGGAAGAAGAGAGACCCAGTACTTC. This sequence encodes CASSEAGRRETQYF.

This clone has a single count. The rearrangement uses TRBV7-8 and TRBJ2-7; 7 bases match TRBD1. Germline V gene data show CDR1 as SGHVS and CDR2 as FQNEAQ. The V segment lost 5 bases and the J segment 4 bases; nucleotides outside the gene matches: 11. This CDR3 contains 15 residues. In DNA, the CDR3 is TGTGCCAGCAGCGCAGGGGTAGGGGGCCAATACGAGCAGTACTTC. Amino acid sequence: CASSAGVGGQYEQYF.

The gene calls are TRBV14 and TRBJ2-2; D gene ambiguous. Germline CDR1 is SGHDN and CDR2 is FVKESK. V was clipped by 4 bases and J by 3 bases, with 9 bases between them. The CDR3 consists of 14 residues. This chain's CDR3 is CASSPQLDTGELFF. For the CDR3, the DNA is TGTGCCAGCAGCCCCCAACTCGACACCGGGGAGCTGTTTTTT.